This passage covers 17 T cell receptor beta chains from one sample sequenced in a study of post-analysis software for immune sequencing data. Sequencing libraries made from TCR beta cDNA carried unique molecular identifiers. TCRdb re-called the PCR reads with MiXCR, one entry per CDR3 protein. The repertoire holds hundreds of thousands of distinct CDR3 sequences, with around 27% as singletons. Study-wide results and caveats: Roughly five TRBV segments, including TRBV5-6, TRBV5-1 and TRBV20-1, were more frequent in patients than controls.

Antigens of these TCRs are unknown. Sequenced material: blood. The receptors were gathered from a girl under 18 with multiple sclerosis.

The chain recombines TRBV20-1 with TRBJ1-1; no reliable D call. V lost 8 bases and J 3 bases, leaving 16 bases between the germline ends. This CDR3 has 13 residues. Germline CDR1 and CDR2: DFQATT and SNEGSKA (reference sequence). In DNA form, the CDR3 reads TGCAGTTCCCTTCATGGCACCGACACTGAAGCTTTCTTT. Residues: CSSLHGTDTEAFF.

This sequence joins TRBV6-2 or TRBV6-3 and TRBJ2-7; D ambiguous. With 4 bases removed from V and 2 bases from J, the gap between germline ends came to 9 bases. Germline CDR1 reads MNHEY; CDR2 reads SVGEGT. The CDR3 extends over 13 amino acids. The CDR3 reads CASSWTLAYEQYF. DNA for the CDR3: TGTGCCAGCAGTTGGACGCTCGCCTACGAGCAGTACTTC.

This clonotype was observed once. The V call is TRBV6-5, the J call TRBJ1-1; no firm D call. The CDR3 extends over 17 amino acids. Looked up from germline, CDR1 is MNHEY and CDR2 is SVGAGI. V gave up 0 bases and J gave up 0 bases, with 14 bases separating them. DNA for the CDR3: TGTGCCAGCAGTTACTCGCATCCCAGCCGACTGAACACTGAAGCTTTCTTT. Residues: CASSYSHPSRLNTEAFF.

This clonotype was seen only a few times. V gene TRBV7-8 combines with J gene TRBJ2-1; the match to TRBD1 covers 9 bases. V was clipped by 5 bases and J by 7 bases; unmatched bases: 6. The CDR3 loop spans 14 amino acids. Looked up from germline, CDR1 is SGHVS and CDR2 is FQNEAQ. The DNA for the CDR3 is TGTGCCAGCAGCACCCGGGACAGGGTAAATGAGCAGTTCTTC. Protein sequence: CASSTRDRVNEQFF. The variable domain in full, with the rest retrieved from reference TRBV7-8 and TRBJ2-1, is GAGVSQSPRYKVAKRGQDVALRCDPISGHVSLFWYQQALGQGPEFLTYFQNEAQLDKSGLPSDRFFAERPEGSVSTLKIQRTQQEDSAVYLCASSTRDRVNEQFFGPGTRLTVL.

This clonotype was observed a few times. The rearrangement joins TRBV27 to TRBJ1-4, with D tentatively TRBD1 (5 bases). V dropped 6 bases and J dropped 8 bases, with 16 bases sitting between them. Germline V lookup: CDR1 MNHEY, CDR2 SMNVEV (reference sequence). CDR3 length equals 14 residues. The DNA for the CDR3 is TGTGCCAGCAGAGCGACCGGGACCCTAGAAAAACTGTTTTTT. Protein sequence: CASRATGTLEKLFF.

CDR3 loop: CASSRTPTGNTYEQYF. The CDR3 DNA follows: TGTGCCAGCAGCCGTACACCGACGGGGAACACCTACGAGCAGTACTTC. The J gene is TRBJ2-7, the V gene TRBV7-2, with D possibly matching TRBD2 (5 bases). In germline, CDR1 is SGHTA, CDR2 FQGNSA. CDR3 length: 16 residues. V dropped 5 bases and J dropped 2 bases, with 19 bases sitting between them.

V is TRBV7-2 and J is TRBJ2-3, with D possibly TRBD2 on 6 matching bases. V was pared by 3 bases and J by 1 base, with 14 bases between. The CDR3 runs to 16 residues. Germline V gives CDR1 SGHTA, CDR2 FQGNSA. The chain's CDR3 is CASSFGSGRRTDTQYF. The CDR3 region has the DNA TGTGCCAGCAGCTTTGGTAGCGGCCGACGCACAGATACGCAGTATTTT.

This clonotype appeared a few times. The V call is TRBV7-2, the J call TRBJ2-4; 8 positions agree with TRBD1. The CDR3 runs 15 residues. Germline V gene sequence: CDR1 SGHTA, CDR2 FQGNSA. V was clipped by 1 base and J by 8 bases; unmatched bases: 7. This chain's CDR3 is CASSLDPGGVDIQYF. CDR3 nucleotide sequence: TGTGCCAGCAGCTTAGACCCAGGGGGCGTGGACATTCAGTACTTC.

The chain links TRBV29-1 to TRBJ2-4, with D perhaps matching TRBD1 or TRBD2 (5 bases each). Trimming stripped 6 bases from V and 9 bases from J, with 12 bases between. Germline V gives CDR1 SQVTM, CDR2 ANQGSEA. The CDR3 sequence is 11 residues long. The CDR3 loop reads CSVGVGSIQYF. The CDR3 region has the DNA TGCAGCGTGGGGGTCGGCAGCATTCAGTACTTC. The variable domain in full, with the rest retrieved from reference TRBV29-1 and TRBJ2-4, is SAVISQKPSRDICQRGTSLTIQCQVDSQVTMMFWYRQQPGQSLTLIATANQGSEATYESGFVIDKFPISRPNLTFSTLTVSNMSPEDSSIYLCSVGVGSIQYFGAGTRLSVL.

This clonotype was picked up one time. The chain joins TRBV5-1 to TRBJ2-2; weak D call: TRBD2 (5 bases). V shed 5 bases and J shed 1 base, with 12 bases lying between them. This CDR3 contains 15 residues. CDR1 and CDR2 (germline): SGHRS, YFSETQ. This chain's CDR3 is CASRERGWNTGELFF. Written as DNA, the CDR3 is TGCGCCAGCAGGGAACGGGGATGGAACACCGGGGAGCTGTTTTTT. Combining the CDR3 with reference TRBV5-1 and TRBJ2-2 gives the whole variable domain KAGVTQTPRYLIKTRGQQVTLSCSPISGHRSVSWYQQTPGQGLQFLFEYFSETQRNKGNFPGRFSGRQFSNSRSEMNVSTLELGDSALYLCASRERGWNTGELFFGEGSRLTVL.

This rearrangement joins TRBV4-2 to TRBJ2-5; 8 nucleotides line up with TRBD2. After removal of 3 bases from V and 4 bases from J, the junction contained 7 bases not matched to a gene. CDR1 is LGHNA, CDR2 YNFKEQ, per germline. The CDR3 contains 15 residues. The CDR3 protein is CASSHQAREVETQYF. CDR3 nucleotides: TGTGCCAGCAGCCATCAGGCGCGGGAGGTAGAGACCCAGTACTTC.

This chain uses TRBV4-3 with TRBJ2-3; 13 bases match TRBD2. With 2 bases clipped from V and 6 bases from J, the junction kept 8 bases outside the gene matches. The CDR3 length is 17 residues. CDR1 is LGHNA and CDR2 is YSLEER in the germline V gene. DNA of the CDR3: TGCGCCAGCAGCCAAAAAACTAGCGGGAGGGCCGGGGATACGCAGTATTTT. Translating gives CASSQKTSGRAGDTQYF.

This sequence joins TRBV7-9 and TRBJ2-4; D unresolved. Trimming pared 5 bases from V and 8 bases from J, leaving 16 bases between. The germline V gene has CDR1 SEHNR and CDR2 FQNEAQ (reference sequence). The CDR3 contains 14 residues. The CDR3 nucleotides read TGTGCCAGCAGCCGACTCCCCTTTGGGGACATTCAGTACTTC. Protein product: CASSRLPFGDIQYF.

This clonotype was counted a few times. The chain uses TRBV10-3 and TRBJ2-5; the match to TRBD1 covers 9 bases. The germline CDR1 and CDR2 sequences are ENHRY and SYGVKD. The CDR3 length is 15 residues. V shed 10 bases, J shed 5 bases, and the junction held 14 bases outside the gene matches. The CDR3 sequence: CATRVGQGLGETQYF. Here the CDR3 DNA reads TGTGCCACCCGGGTAGGACAGGGGTTAGGCGAGACCCAGTACTTC.

V gene TRBV7-2 combines with J gene TRBJ2-4; D is ambiguous. The J call is doubtful: the DNA matches TRBJ2-7 better. CDR1 is SGHTA, CDR2 FQGNSA, per germline. The CDR3 contains 15 residues. Here the CDR3 DNA reads TGTGCCAGCAGCCCATCTTCAAATGCGGCCTACGAGCAGTACTTC. This codes for CASSPSSNAAYEQYF.

This clonotype was recorded many times. The chain joins TRBV5-1 to TRBJ2-7; a possible D gene is TRBD1 (6 bases). The CDR3 consists of 12 residues. Trimming removed 7 bases at V and 3 bases at J, with 11 bases between. Looked up from germline, CDR1 is SGHRS and CDR2 is YFSETQ. CDR3 sequence reads: CASGTGIYEQYF. The CDR3 nucleotides are TGCGCCAGCGGCACAGGGATCTACGAGCAGTACTTC.

The V call is TRBV11-2, the J call TRBJ2-7; D uncertain. The germline V gene encodes CDR1 SGHAT and CDR2 FQNNGV. The V and J ends lost 0 bases and 2 bases respectively, with 8 bases between them. This CDR3 region has 14 residues. The CDR3 protein is CASSLDYAAYEQYF. The CDR3 DNA reads TGTGCCAGCAGCTTAGATTATGCCGCCTACGAGCAGTACTTC.